The 12 T cell receptor beta chains below were found in one sample sequenced in a study of control samples from healthy donors and cancer patients. Generated by immunoSEQ multiplex PCR, the TCRdb table keeps only in-frame clones and is missing some. The sample comprises roughly 18,000 clones, around 90% of which are singletons, and just over 9% rests with the top ten. The material sequenced was PBMCs. These receptors all come from an older woman with head and neck cancer.

This clone was seen once. This chain uses TRBV2 with TRBJ2-1; 9 bases are shared with TRBD2. This CDR3 contains 15 residues. CDR1 is SNHLY, CDR2 FYNNEI, per germline. Unmatched junction bases numbered 9, after V lost 4 bases and J lost 8 bases. This CDR3 reads CASSGGGRASDEQFF. The CDR3 coding sequence is TGTGCCAGCAGTGGGGGCGGGAGGGCCTCGGATGAGCAGTTCTTC.

This clone was recorded only once. The V call is TRBV7-2, the J call TRBJ2-2; TRBD2 is a possible D gene (5 bases). CDR1 is SGHTA and CDR2 is FQGNSA in the germline V gene. V gave up 4 bases and J gave up 4 bases, with 13 bases separating them. The CDR3 is 15 amino acids. CDR3 DNA sequence: TGTGCCAGCAGCTCTGACCCTAGCTTCACCGGGGAGCTGTTTTTT. It specifies CASSSDPSFTGELFF.

The V gene is TRBV28, the J gene TRBJ2-7; perhaps TRBD1 as D (5 bases). V was cut by 3 bases and J by 3 bases, with 15 bases left in between. Germline CDR1 and CDR2: MDHEN and SYDVKM. CDR3 length equals 15 residues. The CDR3 spells CASSLKGYRGYEQYF. CDR3 DNA: TGTGCCAGCAGTTTGAAAGGCTATAGGGGCTACGAGCAGTACTTC.

The chain recombines TRBV28 with TRBJ1-1, with D possibly matching TRBD1 (6 bases). The CDR3 has 13 amino acids. Germline V CDR1 and CDR2: MDHEN, SYDVKM. V was clipped by 7 bases and J by 1 base, with 10 bases between them. The CDR3 coding sequence is TGTGCCAGCACTAGGGGGGGGAACACTGAAGCTTTCTTT. Translated, it gives CASTRGGNTEAFF.

This clone showed up just once. This chain connects TRBV18 to TRBJ1-1; possibly TRBD1 for D (6 bases). The CDR3 spans 16 residues. Germline lookup yields CDR1 KGHSH and CDR2 LQKENI. Between the trimmed V and J ends, which lost 1 base and 5 bases, there was a span of 17 bases. CDR3 residues: CASSPLQGRVGTEAFF. CDR3 in DNA: TGTGCCAGCTCACCACTACAGGGCAGGGTGGGGACTGAAGCTTTCTTT.

The chain employs TRBV3-1 (or the pseudogene TRBV3-2) and TRBJ2-5, with 8 bases aligning to TRBD2. J gave up 5 bases and V 1 base, and 9 bases lay outside the gene matches. Per the germline V gene, CDR1 is LGHDT and CDR2 is YNNKEL (reference sequence). The CDR3 covers 16 residues. In DNA form, the CDR3 reads TGTGCCAGCAGCCAAGCCGGCGGGGGGAGTAGGGAGACCCAGTACTTC. This codes for CASSQAGGGSRETQYF.

The chain links TRBV6-1 to TRBJ1-1, with D maybe TRBD1 (5 bases). The CDR3 extends over 14 amino acids. Germline CDR1 MNHNS, CDR2 SASEGT. Trimming pared 1 base from V and 6 bases from J, leaving 12 bases between. CDR3 region: CASSEGGERAEAFF. The CDR3 coding sequence is TGTGCCAGCAGTGAAGGGGGGGAGCGGGCTGAAGCTTTCTTT.

This clone was seen a few times. The V gene is TRBV10-3, the J gene TRBJ2-7, with 7 positions matching TRBD2. Germline loops: CDR1 ENHRY, CDR2 SYGVKD. The CDR3 spans 13 residues. With V trimmed by 4 bases and J by 3 bases, 3 bases remained unmatched. CDR3 sequence: CAISGTSLYEQYF. CDR3 sequence (DNA): TGTGCCATCAGTGGGACTAGTCTCTACGAGCAGTACTTC.

The V and J genes are TRBV28 and TRBJ1-2; D is unclear. This CDR3 has 14 residues. Trimming removed 4 bases from V and 5 bases from J, with 14 bases in between. Germline V gene sequence: CDR1 MDHEN, CDR2 SYDVKM. Written as DNA, the CDR3 is TGTGCCAGCAGTTCGGCAGCCGCCTATTATGGCTACACCTTC. As protein: CASSSAAAYYGYTF.

In its sample, this clone was seen once. This rearrangement joins TRBV10-3 to TRBJ1-1; a possible D gene is TRBD1 (6 bases). V shed 1 base and J shed 4 bases, with 19 bases lying between them. The germline V gene encodes CDR1 ENHRY and CDR2 SYGVKD. The CDR3 covers 17 residues. Here the CDR3 DNA reads TGTGCCATCAGTGAGTTTGGCAGGGGCCCTGGGGGCACTGAAGCTTTCTTT. Translation: CAISEFGRGPGGTEAFF.

The V and J genes are TRBV10-3 and TRBJ2-1, with 8 nucleotides matching TRBD2. The germline CDR1 and CDR2 sequences are ENHRY and SYGVKD. V was clipped by 2 bases and J by 6 bases; unmatched bases: 6. This CDR3 comprises 15 residues. CDR3: CAISEGTRGGNEQFF. In nucleotides, the CDR3 is TGTGCCATCAGTGAGGGGACCCGGGGGGGCAATGAGCAGTTCTTC.

The J gene is TRBJ2-1, the V gene TRBV5-6, with unresolved D. The CDR3 contains 15 residues. V was pared by 2 bases and J by 2 bases, with 11 bases between. The V gene's germline CDR1 is SGHDT and CDR2 YYEEEE. The CDR3: CASSLWRTTYNEQFF. CDR3 in DNA: TGTGCCAGCAGCTTATGGCGAACAACCTACAATGAGCAGTTCTTC.